The 26 T cell receptor beta chains in this list originate from one sample, sequenced in a study of cytomegalovirus exposure and HLA in healthy donors. Researchers ran the PCR with 60 Vbeta and 13 Jbeta primers. Repertoires were generated with immunoSEQ multiplex PCR, while TCRdb's copy carries only in-frame clones and drops some. The sample holds tens of thousands of clones, about 9.5% seen once. The sample was PBMCs. These receptor sequences come from a man in his 60s in good health and CMV-seropositive.

The chain is built from TRBV6-5 and TRBJ2-5; the match to TRBD2 covers 8 bases. The CDR3 runs to 15 residues. V shed 6 bases, J shed 3 bases, and the junction held 9 bases outside the gene matches. CDR1 is MNHEY and CDR2 is SVGAGI in the germline V gene. For the CDR3, the DNA is TGTGCCAGCAGCTCCTTAACGGGGGGGAAAGAGACCCAGTACTTC. Translating it yields CASSSLTGGKETQYF.

This clone occurred a few times. This chain connects TRBV6-5 to TRBJ2-5; D not resolved. V gave up 0 bases and J gave up 3 bases, with 8 bases separating them. The V gene's germline CDR1 is MNHEY and CDR2 SVGAGI. The CDR3 extends over 14 amino acids. CDR3 nucleotide sequence: TGTGCCAGCAGTTACTCCCTCGTTAAAGAGACCCAGTACTTC. Protein: CASSYSLVKETQYF.

The chain is built from TRBV18 and TRBJ2-4; TRBD1 aligns across 8 bases. The V gene end was trimmed by 8 bases and the J gene end by 9 bases; junction bases not matched to a gene: 9. Germline CDR1 KGHSH, CDR2 LQKENI. This CDR3 has 13 amino acids. The CDR3 reads CASLSTGQAIQYF. The DNA for the CDR3 is TGTGCCAGCCTCTCCACGGGACAGGCCATTCAGTACTTC. The full variable domain, its missing parts supplied by reference TRBV18 and TRBJ2-4, is NAGVMQNPRHLVRRRGQEARLRCSPMKGHSHVYWYRQLPEEGLKFMVYLQKENIIDESGMPKERFSAEFPKEGPSILRIQQVVRGDSAAYFCASLSTGQAIQYFGAGTRLSVL.

The chain recombines TRBV7-2 with TRBJ1-1; tentative D call: TRBD1 (6 bases). In germline, CDR1 is SGHTA, CDR2 FQGNSA. The CDR3 spans 15 residues. The ends were cut back, 1 base at V and 5 bases at J, with 14 bases in the middle. The chain's CDR3 is CASSLGVAQGTEAFF. Here the CDR3 DNA reads TGTGCCAGCAGCTTAGGCGTCGCCCAGGGGACTGAAGCTTTCTTT.

The table lists this clone with a few counts. The gene calls are TRBV9 and TRBJ2-3; TRBD2 matches at 12 bases. The CDR3 consists of 19 residues. The V gene end was trimmed by 3 bases and the J gene end by 1 base; junction bases not matched to a gene: 12. CDR1 and CDR2 from the germline V gene are SGDLS and YYNGEE. CDR3 sequence (DNA): TGTGCCAGCAGCGCCGGACTAGCGGGACCTAATCTTGGCACAGATACGCAGTATTTT. Residues: CASSAGLAGPNLGTDTQYF.

This clone was detected a few times. The rearrangement links TRBV5-1 to TRBJ1-1, with D perhaps TRBD1 (6 bases). V was shortened by 5 bases and J by 4 bases, with 12 bases between the two germline ends. Germline V gene lookup returns CDR1 SGHRS and CDR2 YFSETQ. This CDR3 comprises 13 residues. CDR3 residues: CASREQGVTEAFF. CDR3 DNA sequence: TGCGCCAGCAGGGAACAGGGTGTCACTGAAGCTTTCTTT.

This clone occurred a few times. V is TRBV5-6 and J is TRBJ1-1; no reliable D call. The CDR3 runs 17 residues. V was pared by 4 bases and J by 1 base, with 20 bases between. Germline CDR1 is SGHDT and CDR2 is YYEEEE. The CDR3 region is CASSPGWGKEGNTEAFF. Here the CDR3 DNA reads TGTGCCAGCAGCCCGGGGTGGGGAAAGGAAGGGAACACTGAAGCTTTCTTT.

The chain employs TRBV11-1 and TRBJ2-1; TRBD2 matches at 7 bases. Germline values: CDR1 SGHAT, CDR2 FQDESV (reference sequence). CDR3 length: 13 amino acids. Trimming removed 4 bases from V and 4 bases from J; junction bases left unmatched: 1. The CDR3, as DNA: TGTGCCAGCAGCTGGGGGGGATACAATGAGCAGTTCTTC. Translating gives CASSWGGYNEQFF.

The chain recombines TRBV30 with TRBJ2-5; 10 bases agree with TRBD2. The germline gives CDR1 GTSNPN, CDR2 SVGIG (reference sequence). Trimming at V came to 8 bases and at J to 2 bases, leaving 14 bases not matched to a gene. This CDR3 has 16 amino acids. The CDR3 is CAQRSGGAARQETQYF. CDR3 coding DNA: TGTGCCCAGAGGAGCGGGGGGGCAGCTAGGCAAGAGACCCAGTACTTC.

The chain uses TRBV5-6 and TRBJ2-3; the match to TRBD2 covers 8 bases. The V and J ends lost 7 bases and 1 base, in that order; junction bases with no gene match: 17. Per the germline V gene, CDR1 is SGHDT and CDR2 is YYEEEE. The CDR3 runs 18 residues. The CDR3 DNA follows: TGTGCCAGCGGCGCCCGGAGGAAAGCGGGAGTTGGCACAGATACGCAGTATTTT. Translated: CASGARRKAGVGTDTQYF.

V gene TRBV10-3 combines with J gene TRBJ2-2, with D perhaps TRBD2 (6 bases). V was pared by 8 bases and J by 8 bases, with 27 bases between. Germline CDR1 reads ENHRY; CDR2 reads SYGVKD. CDR3 length equals 17 residues. The CDR3 DNA reads as TGTGCCATCCCCTCCCTAGGATCCGGGGGTGTTCGAGGGGAGCTGTTTTTT. This translates into CAIPSLGSGGVRGELFF.

This clone has a handful of counts. The CDR3 spells CASSLETELNTEAFF. The CDR3 region has the DNA TGCGCCAGCAGCTTGGAAACAGAACTGAACACTGAAGCTTTCTTT. The chain combines TRBV5-1 with TRBJ1-1, with D hard to call. Per germline, CDR1 SGHRS and CDR2 YFSETQ. Deletions cut 0 bases from V and 0 bases from J, with 9 bases between. CDR3 size: 15 residues.

The rearrangement joins TRBV5-8 to TRBJ2-3, with 11 bases identical to TRBD2. This CDR3 contains 17 residues. The germline gives CDR1 SGHTS, CDR2 YDEGEE. The junction had 13 bases not matched to a gene; V was cut back by 5 bases and J by 5 bases. The CDR3 sequence is CASRIAGGPLLRDTQYF. The CDR3 region has the DNA TGTGCCAGCAGAATAGCGGGGGGGCCCCTCCTCAGAGATACGCAGTATTTT.

This clone showed up just a few times. V usage is TRBV18 and J usage is TRBJ2-3, with unresolved D. V was pared by 6 bases and J by 3 bases, with 7 bases between. The CDR3 has 12 residues. Germline V gives CDR1 KGHSH, CDR2 LQKENI. In DNA, the CDR3 is TGTGCCAGCTCCGTAGTTACAGATACGCAGTATTTT. Translation gives CASSVVTDTQYF.

There are a few counts of this clone. The chain employs TRBV15 and TRBJ2-5; D remains ambiguous. Germline loops: CDR1 LNHNV, CDR2 YYDKDF (reference sequence). This CDR3 has 15 amino acids. V was pared by 3 bases and J by 4 bases, with 15 bases between. The CDR3 here is CATSSRSIGSETQYF. The CDR3, as DNA: TGTGCCACCAGCAGTAGGAGCATTGGTTCAGAGACCCAGTACTTC.

A few counts support this clone. The V and J genes are TRBV10-2 and TRBJ1-1, with D possibly being TRBD1 (5 bases). The CDR3 is made up of 14 amino acids. Germline V CDR1 and CDR2: WSHSY, SAAADI. The V and J ends lost 8 bases and 6 bases respectively, with 19 bases between them. The CDR3 sequence is CASRREGLFAEAFF. The CDR3 coding sequence is TGCGCCAGCCGACGGGAGGGACTCTTCGCTGAAGCTTTCTTT.

The genes are TRBV28 and TRBJ2-1; 11 nucleotides agree with TRBD2. This CDR3 spans 15 amino acids. Germline CDR1 and CDR2: MDHEN and SYDVKM. J gave up 4 bases and V 6 bases, and 5 bases lay outside the gene matches. The CDR3 DNA is TGTGCCAGCAGGGGTGGGACTAGCGGATACAATGAGCAGTTCTTC. This sequence encodes CASRGGTSGYNEQFF.

The V call is TRBV5-1, the J call TRBJ2-7, with 7 nucleotides matching TRBD2. The CDR3 spans 14 residues. The V gene's germline CDR1 is SGHRS and CDR2 YFSETQ. With V trimmed by 0 bases and J by 6 bases, 6 bases remained unmatched. CDR3: CASSLGAGVPEQYF. The CDR3 DNA follows: TGCGCCAGCAGCTTGGGTGCGGGAGTTCCCGAGCAGTACTTC.

The chain recombines TRBV28 with TRBJ2-3; 14 nucleotides line up with TRBD2. With V trimmed by 4 bases and J by 4 bases, 13 bases remained unmatched. Germline assignment: CDR1 MDHEN and CDR2 SYDVKM. CDR3 length: 19 residues. Here the CDR3 reads CASSSGGTSGGNSPDTQYF. The CDR3 DNA sequence: TGTGCCAGCAGTTCGGGCGGGACTAGCGGGGGTAACTCTCCAGATACGCAGTATTTT.

The chain combines TRBV7-9 with TRBJ1-1; TRBD1 might be the D (6 bases). V lost 6 bases and J 6 bases, leaving 20 bases between the germline ends. Germline assignment: CDR1 SEHNR and CDR2 FQNEAQ (reference sequence). The CDR3 is 15 amino acids. In DNA form, the CDR3 reads TGTGCCAGCAGTACCGGGCAGGGGTCATTCGCTGAAGCTTTCTTT. It yields the protein CASSTGQGSFAEAFF.

The gene calls are TRBV6-1 and TRBJ2-7; perhaps TRBD2 as D (6 bases). V lost 0 bases, J lost 6 bases, and 12 bases lay in between. The germline gives CDR1 MNHNS, CDR2 SASEGT. The CDR3 runs 14 residues. The CDR3 protein is CASSEAGGSGEQYF. CDR3 coding DNA: TGTGCCAGCAGTGAAGCCGGGGGATCGGGCGAGCAGTACTTC.

The J gene is TRBJ2-3, the V gene TRBV27; 8 bases map to TRBD2. The ends lost 3 bases at V and 1 base at J; junction bases unmatched: 3. The CDR3 contains 15 residues. Germline CDR1 MNHEY, CDR2 SMNVEV (reference sequence). CDR3 in DNA: TGTGCCAGCAGTTTCACGGGAGGGGGCACAGATACGCAGTATTTT. It yields the protein CASSFTGGGTDTQYF.

This clone has more than one count but fewer than ten. V gene TRBV5-4 combines with J gene TRBJ1-1; maybe TRBD1 (6 bases). Germline V gives CDR1 SGHNT, CDR2 YYREEE (reference sequence). V lost 7 bases, J lost 5 bases, and 12 bases lay in between. The CDR3 consists of 12 residues. The CDR3 sequence: CASGNQGTEAFF. CDR3 in DNA: TGTGCCAGCGGGAACCAGGGGACTGAAGCTTTCTTT.

The chain couples TRBV18 to TRBJ2-7; 8 nucleotides align to TRBD1. This CDR3 contains 16 residues. Trimming removed 4 bases from V and 5 bases from J; junction bases left unmatched: 13. CDR1 is KGHSH, CDR2 LQKENI, per germline. CDR3 sequence reads: CASSLSAGTGWNEQYF. CDR3 nucleotides: TGTGCCAGCTCACTCTCCGCTGGGACAGGTTGGAACGAGCAGTACTTC.

The chain uses TRBV7-8 and TRBJ1-5, with TRBD1 matching 8 bases. Germline trimming cut 4 bases from V and 5 bases from J; bases unmatched to any gene: 4. CDR1 and CDR2 (germline): SGHVS, FQNEAQ. This CDR3 contains 14 residues. This chain's CDR3 is CASSSGGLDQPQHF. In DNA, the CDR3 is TGTGCCAGCAGCTCAGGGGGCCTTGATCAGCCCCAGCATTTT.

DNA of the CDR3: TGTGCCAGCAGCTTAGGGACTAGTAATAATGAGCAGTTCTTC. Its translation: CASSLGTSNNEQFF. The chain is built from TRBV11-2 and TRBJ2-1, with 7 bases fitting TRBD2. The CDR3 consists of 14 residues. Trimming cost V 1 base and J 7 bases; bases outside gene matches: 4. Germline CDR1 is SGHAT and CDR2 is FQNNGV.